This T cell receptor beta chain was identified in a study of CD8+CD57+ T cells in acquired aplastic anemia. Study summary: Quantities of DNA derived from sorted CD4+ and CD8+ cells averaged roughly 3.4 ug. Notes on the study in general: Patients and controls had CD8+ Simpson's diversity values that were not significantly distinct.

CDR3 and TCR beta VDJ profiling relied on genomic DNA as the template. TCRdb ran MiXCR on the reads and lists one entry per CDR3 protein. The sample shows about 160,000 distinct CDR3 sequences, around half of them seen only once. Previously, flow cytometry had revealed CD8+CD57+ cell expansion in the patients chosen for sequencing. Acquired aplastic anemia of severe grade affected all patients. Patients had received no therapy at the time of blood sampling. This CDR3 is built from 13 residues. Germline CDR1 and CDR2: LNHDA and SQIVND (reference sequence). V was clipped by 3 bases and J by 2 bases, with 7 bases between them. Regarding this clonotype: Its antigen remains unidentified.

This receptor was taken from a human donor with aplastic anemia. The J gene is TRBJ1-1, the V gene TRBV19, with unresolved D. The sequenced sample consisted of sorted CD4+, CD8+, or CD8+CD57+ T cells (not recorded which) from PBMCs. CDR3 sequence: CASSMMANTEAFF. The CDR3 DNA follows: TGTGCCAGTAGTATGATGGCTAACACTGAAGCTTTCTTT.